This TCR beta chain is drawn from a study of blood T cell repertoires in COVID-19. Study-wide background: Whether acute or convalescent, the COVID-19 samples came from the United States, Italy and Spain. PBMCs, B-cell-depleted T cells, or T cells were the source of the cDNA or gDNA that made up the material.

The CDR3 is made up of 16 amino acids. V dropped 2 bases and J dropped 3; count of bases not matched to a gene: 4. Germline CDR1 reads KGHSH; CDR2 reads LQKENI. This table comes from immunoSEQ multiplex PCR, and its TCRdb copy is limited to in-frame clones, with some not included. The table has under 200,000 clones, just under 90% seen once. Patients from Seattle were sampled longitudinally, starting during active infection. The V and J genes are TRBV18 and TRBJ2-2; 9 bases map to TRBD2. The sequence came from a woman aged 70-85 years with COVID-19, enrolled during active disease. Sample: peripheral blood. The CDR3 reads CASSPAVAGDTGELFF. Written as DNA, the CDR3 is TGTGCCAGCTCACCAGCGGTAGCGGGGGACACCGGGGAGCTGTTTTTT.